Below are 27 T cell receptor beta chains sequenced from a single sample in a study of cytomegalovirus exposure and HLA in healthy donors. The PCR was carried out with 60 Vbeta primers and 13 Jbeta primers. This table comes from immunoSEQ multiplex PCR, and its TCRdb copy is limited to in-frame clones, with some not included. The sample holds 55,000 to 80,000 clones, roughly 78% seen once. The sequencing sample was made of PBMCs. These TCRs come from a man aged 40-49 years in good health and CMV-seronegative.

The chain recombines TRBV27 with TRBJ1-1; TRBD1 is a possible D gene (5 bases). The CDR3 has 14 residues. V was trimmed by 3 bases and J by 4 bases, leaving 12 bases between them. Germline CDR1 reads MNHEY; CDR2 reads SMNVEV (reference sequence). The CDR3 region has the DNA TGTGCCAGCAGTTTCGACAGCGGGGGCACTGAAGCTTTCTTT. Translation: CASSFDSGGTEAFF.

This clone has a single count. The chain couples TRBV5-1 to TRBJ2-5, with D perhaps TRBD2 (6 bases). The CDR3 length is 14 residues. The germline CDR1 and CDR2 sequences are SGHRS and YFSETQ. Deletions cut 0 bases from V and 1 base from J, with 7 bases between. CDR3 DNA: TGCGCCAGCAGCTTGGTCGGGGGCCAAGAGACCCAGTACTTC. This translates into CASSLVGGQETQYF.

The CDR3, as DNA: TGTGCCAGCAGCGTAGCTTTGGGGGGACAGGGGGAGACCCAGTACTTC. It codes for CASSVALGGQGETQYF. The gene calls are TRBV9 and TRBJ2-5; 10 bases fit TRBD1. V shed 0 bases and J 5 bases; nucleotides not matched to a gene: 7. The CDR3 is made up of 16 amino acids. Germline V gene lookup returns CDR1 SGDLS and CDR2 YYNGEE.

The chain combines TRBV7-8 with TRBJ2-5, with 12 nucleotides matching TRBD2. CDR1 SGHVS and CDR2 FQNEAQ come from the germline V gene. The CDR3 totals 18 residues. J was trimmed by 5 bases and V by 1 base; bases with no gene match: 11. The CDR3 bases are TGTGCCAGCAGCTTAGAGGCTAGCGGGGGGGCCAAGAGGGAGACCCAGTACTTC. Its protein product is CASSLEASGGAKRETQYF.

The chain is built from TRBV2 and TRBJ1-6; TRBD1 is a possible D gene (6 bases). Trimming cost V 3 bases and J 8 bases, with 20 bases left between them. This CDR3 region has 17 residues. Germline assignment: CDR1 SNHLY and CDR2 FYNNEI. This chain's CDR3 is CASSEVTGGPEDSPLHF. CDR3 DNA sequence: TGTGCCAGCAGTGAGGTTACGGGGGGCCCAGAGGATTCACCCCTCCACTTT.

The gene calls are TRBV29-1 and TRBJ1-1, with D tentatively TRBD1 (5 bases). The CDR3 consists of 12 residues. Trimming left V 7 bases short and J 1 base short, with 10 bases between. Germline CDR1 SQVTM, CDR2 ANQGSEA. In DNA form, the CDR3 reads TGCAGCGCCGGGAGGGGGAACACTGAAGCTTTCTTT. Translating it yields CSAGRGNTEAFF.

About this clone itself: One junction end does not reproduce the germline sequence, and a read error may be involved. This sequence joins TRBV7-8 and TRBJ2-3, with TRBD2 identical over 10 bases. This CDR3 is 14 amino acids long. The germline V gene has CDR1 SGHVS and CDR2 FQNEAQ. The CDR3 sequence: CASSVAGGADTQYF. CDR3 coding DNA: TGTGCCAGCAGCGTAGCGGGAGGCGCAGATACGCAGTATTTT.

The chain joins TRBV7-9 to TRBJ1-2; D is perhaps TRBD1 (5 bases). Per germline, CDR1 SEHNR and CDR2 FQNEAQ (reference sequence). V was trimmed by 5 bases and J by 4 bases, leaving 20 bases between them. This CDR3 is 16 amino acids long. CDR3 bases: TGTGCCAGCAGCCCAGGGCCTACAGGCGGCGGCTATGGCTACACCTTC. Protein: CASSPGPTGGGYGYTF.

This clone appeared a single time. In nucleotides, the CDR3 is TGCAGCGTTGGGGAGAGCTCCTACAATGAGCAGTTCTTC. Translated, it gives CSVGESSYNEQFF. The chain couples TRBV29-1 to TRBJ2-1, with a tentative D call TRBD2 (5 bases). CDR1 and CDR2 (germline): SQVTM, ANQGSEA. The CDR3 length is 13 residues. Trimming left V 4 bases short and J 0 bases short, with 7 bases between.

The chain carries TRBV6-5 and TRBJ2-2; a weak D match, TRBD2 (7 bases). V lost 4 bases, J lost 2 bases, and 11 bases lay in between. The germline V gene encodes CDR1 MNHEY and CDR2 SVGAGI. The CDR3 has 15 amino acids. CDR3 region: CASSFAGANTGELFF. The DNA for the CDR3 is TGTGCCAGCAGTTTCGCGGGGGCAAACACCGGGGAGCTGTTTTTT.

The chain combines TRBV6-6 with TRBJ2-5; 11 nucleotides agree with TRBD2. Germline-derived CDR1 and CDR2 are MNHNY and SVGAGI (reference sequence). V shed 2 bases, J shed 0 bases, and the junction held 2 bases outside the gene matches. The CDR3 contains 16 residues. CDR3 protein: CASSYAGLADQETQYF. CDR3 nucleotides: TGTGCCAGCAGTTACGCGGGACTAGCGGACCAAGAGACCCAGTACTTC.

The V gene is TRBV7-9, the J gene TRBJ2-2, with D uncertain. V lost 5 bases and J 4 bases, leaving 17 bases between the germline ends. The CDR3 has 16 residues. Germline lookup yields CDR1 SEHNR and CDR2 FQNEAQ (reference sequence). The CDR3 bases are TGTGCCAGCAGCAATACTCAAAAAACCTTCACCGGGGAGCTGTTTTTT. Amino acids: CASSNTQKTFTGELFF.

This clone was picked up a small number of times. This chain uses TRBV9 with TRBJ2-7; 7 nucleotides agree with TRBD1. V lost 5 bases, J lost 6 bases, and 11 bases stayed unmatched. Per germline, CDR1 SGDLS and CDR2 YYNGEE. The CDR3 is made up of 14 amino acids. As DNA, the CDR3 is TGTGCCAGCAGTGCCTTGACAGGGCAGAGCGAGCAGTACTTC. Translating gives CASSALTGQSEQYF.

This chain joins TRBV19 and TRBJ2-7, with TRBD2 matching 7 bases. The CDR3 is made up of 12 amino acids. Looked up from germline, CDR1 is LNHDA and CDR2 is SQIVND (reference sequence). The V segment lost 10 bases and the J segment 0 bases; nucleotides outside the gene matches: 3. As DNA, the CDR3 is TGTGCCACCCGGGGGGACTCCTACGAGCAGTACTTC. Its protein product is CATRGDSYEQYF.

The gene calls are TRBV9 and TRBJ2-7, with 7 bases lining up with TRBD1. There are 16 residues in the CDR3. J lost 7 bases, V lost 0 bases, and 13 bases had no gene match. Germline values: CDR1 SGDLS, CDR2 YYNGEE. The CDR3 spells CASSVASGQPQGEQYF. The DNA of the CDR3 is TGTGCCAGCAGCGTAGCCTCGGGACAGCCTCAGGGGGAGCAGTACTTC.

This rearrangement joins TRBV28 to TRBJ2-7; no firm D call. V lost 10 bases and J 6 bases, leaving 13 bases between the germline ends. This CDR3 contains 11 residues. CDR1 and CDR2 from the germline V gene are MDHEN and SYDVKM. In nucleotides, the CDR3 is TGTGCCACCAGGCGAAGATTCGAGCAGTACTTC. This codes for CATRRRFEQYF.

The chain employs TRBV5-5 and TRBJ2-5; 10 bases are shared with TRBD2. Germline CDR1 is SGHKS and CDR2 is YYEKEE (reference sequence). The CDR3 has 16 residues. Trimming took 3 bases from V and 2 from J; bases not matched to a gene: 7. The CDR3 DNA reads TGTGCCAGCAGCTCGAGGACTAGCGGATCTCAAGAGACCCAGTACTTC. This translates into CASSSRTSGSQETQYF.

J is TRBJ2-7 and V is TRBV5-6, with a weak D call TRBD1 (5 bases). The V gene's germline CDR1 is SGHDT and CDR2 YYEEEE. V dropped 2 bases and J dropped 0 bases, with 9 bases sitting between them. This CDR3 is built from 14 residues. CDR3 region: CASSLGQGSYEQYF. In nucleotides, the CDR3 is TGTGCCAGCAGCTTAGGTCAGGGCTCCTACGAGCAGTACTTC.

The V gene is TRBV28, the J gene TRBJ1-5; the D gene is possibly TRBD1 (5 bases). This CDR3 is 13 amino acids long. In germline, CDR1 is MDHEN, CDR2 SYDVKM. The V end was cut by 5 bases, the J end by 6 bases, with 11 bases between. This CDR3 is CASSKRGSQPQHF. In nucleotides, the CDR3 is TGTGCCAGCAGTAAACGGGGGAGTCAGCCCCAGCATTTT.

The chain is built from TRBV27 and TRBJ1-2; D might be TRBD1 (5 bases). The CDR3 covers 15 residues. Trimming stripped 0 bases from V and 5 bases from J, with 13 bases between. Per germline, CDR1 MNHEY and CDR2 SMNVEV (reference sequence). CDR3 sequence reads: CASSLSGTGGYGYTF. CDR3 bases: TGTGCCAGCAGTTTATCGGGCACCGGGGGTTATGGCTACACCTTC.

This clone occurred a few times. This chain joins TRBV7-6 and TRBJ1-5, with D hard to call. Trimming stripped 5 bases from V and 7 bases from J, with 15 bases between. This CDR3 has 14 residues. Germline CDR1 SGHVS, CDR2 FNYEAQ. The CDR3, as DNA: TGTGCCAGCAGCCCTAGCGGGGTAGCACAGCCCCAGCATTTT. It yields the protein CASSPSGVAQPQHF.

V gene TRBV6-5 combines with J gene TRBJ2-3; D perhaps matches TRBD1 (6 bases). Trimming removed 2 bases at V and 2 bases at J, with 11 bases between. Germline-derived CDR1 and CDR2 are MNHEY and SVGAGI. The CDR3 loop spans 15 amino acids. CDR3 coding DNA: TGTGCCAGCAGTTACACCGGACAGTTCACAGATACGCAGTATTTT. This codes for CASSYTGQFTDTQYF.

The chain recombines TRBV18 with TRBJ2-5; D perhaps matches TRBD2 (6 bases). In germline, CDR1 is KGHSH, CDR2 LQKENI. Trimming removed 4 bases from V and 5 bases from J, with 14 bases in between. This CDR3 is 14 amino acids long. The CDR3 nucleotides read TGTGCCAGCTCACGCGGAGGGTTGGGGGAGACCCAGTACTTC. It codes for CASSRGGLGETQYF.

CDR3 in DNA: TGCGCCAGCAGCTCGGGACAGGGGGTTGGCTACACCTTC. Translated: CASSSGQGVGYTF. The V call is TRBV5-1, the J call TRBJ1-2; TRBD1 matches 11 bases. J lost 7 bases, V lost 3 bases, and 2 bases had no gene match. The CDR3 contains 13 residues. Germline lookup yields CDR1 SGHRS and CDR2 YFSETQ.

The chain recombines TRBV5-1 with TRBJ2-2; a weak D match, TRBD1 (5 bases). Trimming removed 1 base at V and 5 bases at J, with 9 bases between. In germline, CDR1 is SGHRS, CDR2 YFSETQ. This CDR3 comprises 14 residues. CDR3 residues: CASSLNPGTGELFF. The CDR3 bases are TGCGCCAGCAGCTTGAACCCAGGGACCGGGGAGCTGTTTTTT.

The chain recombines TRBV11-2 with TRBJ2-2, with D perhaps TRBD2 (6 bases). CDR1 and CDR2 from the germline V gene are SGHAT and FQNNGV. Trimming took off 1 base at V and 3 bases at J, with 15 bases between the two ends. The CDR3 sequence is 17 residues long. Here the CDR3 reads CASSLVGGGLYTGELFF. Written as DNA, the CDR3 is TGTGCCAGCAGCTTAGTTGGGGGAGGTCTTTACACCGGGGAGCTGTTTTTT. Supplemented by reference TRBV11-2 and TRBJ2-2, the full variable domain reads EAGVAQSPRYKIIEKRQSVAFWCNPISGHATLYWYQQILGQGPKLLIQFQNNGVVDDSQLPKDRFSAERLKGVDSTLKIQPAKLEDSAVYLCASSLVGGGLYTGELFFGEGSRLTVL.

This CDR3 reads CASSRDSLQETQYF. CDR3 nucleotides: TGTGCCAGCAGCCGCGACAGCCTCCAAGAGACCCAGTACTTC. The rearrangement uses TRBV5-5 and TRBJ2-5; TRBD1 might be the D (5 bases). Germline CDR1 SGHKS, CDR2 YYEKEE (reference sequence). Trimming took off 4 bases at V and 1 base at J, with 11 bases between the two ends. CDR3 length: 14 residues.